These 22 T cell receptor beta chains were all obtained from the same sample, sequenced in a study of cytomegalovirus exposure and HLA in healthy donors. In the PCR, 60 Vbeta and 13 Jbeta primers were used. Assay used: immunoSEQ multiplex PCR; TCRdb lists only in-frame clones, some missing. The sample carries some 140,000 clones, 79% recorded once. Sequencing was carried out using PBMCs. Every receptor here comes from a middle-aged man in good health and CMV-seropositive.

The rearrangement uses TRBV29-1 and TRBJ2-7; 10 bases are shared with TRBD1. V was clipped by 4 bases and J by 3 bases; unmatched bases: 3. Germline V CDR1 and CDR2: SQVTM, ANQGSEA. The length of the CDR3 is 13 residues. This CDR3 reads CSVAWTGGYEQYF. The CDR3 DNA follows: TGCAGCGTTGCCTGGACAGGGGGCTACGAGCAGTACTTC.

This chain connects TRBV7-2 to TRBJ2-7; TRBD2 matches at 10 bases. This CDR3 comprises 15 residues. The germline gives CDR1 SGHTA, CDR2 FQGNSA. With V trimmed by 6 bases and J by 3 bases, 8 bases remained unmatched. This CDR3 reads CASRIPSGSFYEQYF. The CDR3 nucleotides read TGTGCCAGCAGAATCCCTAGCGGGAGCTTCTACGAGCAGTACTTC.

The CDR3 loop reads CASSYMSSYNEQFF. CDR3 coding DNA: TGTGCCAGCAGTTATATGAGCTCCTACAATGAGCAGTTCTTC. The V call is TRBV28, the J call TRBJ2-1, with unresolved D. This CDR3 has 14 residues. V lost 4 bases and J lost 0, with 7 bases in between. The V gene's germline CDR1 is MDHEN and CDR2 SYDVKM.

The chain has TRBV2 and TRBJ2-7, with D possibly matching TRBD1 (6 bases). The CDR3 consists of 12 residues. V was shortened by 7 bases and J by 3 bases, with 10 bases between the two germline ends. Per germline, CDR1 SNHLY and CDR2 FYNNEI. The CDR3 sequence: CASNRVNYEQYF. CDR3 in DNA: TGTGCCAGCAACAGGGTTAACTACGAGCAGTACTTC.

In its sample, this clone was seen a few times. The genes are TRBV4-1 and TRBJ2-1, with D perhaps TRBD1 (7 bases). V gave up 0 bases and J gave up 2 bases, with 17 bases separating them. Germline V gene sequence: CDR1 MGHRA, CDR2 YSYEKL. CDR3 length equals 18 residues. CDR3 bases: TGCGCCAGCAGCCAAGATCAAGGCAGGGGGAGGCCCTACAATGAGCAGTTCTTC. Protein: CASSQDQGRGRPYNEQFF.

The chain joins TRBV18 to TRBJ2-5, with D possibly being TRBD1 (6 bases). This CDR3 contains 13 residues. Trimming stripped 6 bases from V and 2 bases from J, with 10 bases between. Germline CDR1 reads KGHSH; CDR2 reads LQKENI. The CDR3 coding sequence is TGTGCCAGCTCCCTACAGGGTCAAGAGACCCAGTACTTC. Residues: CASSLQGQETQYF.

The chain carries TRBV5-6 and TRBJ2-1, with a tentative D call TRBD2 (5 bases). CDR1 and CDR2 from the germline V gene are SGHDT and YYEEEE. This CDR3 is 14 amino acids long. V shed 3 bases and J shed 0 bases, with 7 bases lying between them. DNA of the CDR3: TGTGCCAGCAGCTCCAGCGGCTCCTACAATGAGCAGTTCTTC. It codes for CASSSSGSYNEQFF.

The V gene is TRBV6-1, the J gene TRBJ1-2; perhaps TRBD1 as D (6 bases). The germline CDR1 and CDR2 sequences are MNHNS and SASEGT. The CDR3 is 13 residues long. The V gene lost 8 bases and the J gene lost 5 bases, with 15 bases spanning the gap. Here the CDR3 reads CASQTGGLYGYTF. The CDR3 bases are TGTGCCAGCCAGACAGGTGGCCTTTATGGCTACACCTTC.

The DNA for the CDR3 is TGTGCCAGCAGCGCCCTGCTAGCGGACCAAGAGACCCAGTACTTC. It specifies CASSALLADQETQYF. The chain joins TRBV11-2 to TRBJ2-5, with 7 bases fitting TRBD2. Trimming cost V 5 bases and J 0 bases; bases outside gene matches: 6. CDR1 and CDR2 from the germline V gene are SGHAT and FQNNGV. The length of the CDR3 is 15 residues.

The rearrangement joins TRBV28 to TRBJ1-1; 9 positions match TRBD1. CDR1 MDHEN and CDR2 SYDVKM come from the germline V gene. Trimming took 11 bases from V and 5 from J; bases not matched to a gene: 6. The CDR3 runs 12 residues. This CDR3 is CAVRDRVTEAFF. In DNA, the CDR3 is TGTGCCGTCCGGGACAGGGTAACTGAAGCTTTCTTT. Together with reference TRBV28 and TRBJ1-1, the CDR3 gives the full variable domain: DVKVTQSSRYLVKRTGEKVFLECVQDMDHENMFWYRQDPGLGLRLIYFSYDVKMKEKGDIPEGYSVSREKKERFSLILESASTNQTSMYLCAVRDRVTEAFFGQGTRLTVV.

V gene TRBV6-1 combines with J gene TRBJ2-7, with D maybe TRBD1 (6 bases). Germline V gene data show CDR1 as MNHNS and CDR2 as SASEGT. Trimming cost V 3 bases and J 2 bases, with 8 bases left between them. The CDR3 sequence is 13 residues long. The chain's CDR3 is CASSDPGAYEQYF. In DNA, the CDR3 is TGTGCCAGCAGTGACCCAGGGGCCTACGAGCAGTACTTC.

This clone occurred once. This chain uses TRBV30 with TRBJ1-5; weak D call: TRBD1 (5 bases). Germline V lookup: CDR1 GTSNPN, CDR2 SVGIG (reference sequence). The V end lost 1 base, the J end lost 6 bases, and 7 bases lay between the germline ends. The CDR3 contains 12 residues. The CDR3 region is CAWSAGGQPQHF. For the CDR3, the DNA is TGTGCCTGGAGTGCGGGGGGTCAGCCCCAGCATTTT.

This chain connects TRBV6-5 to TRBJ1-5; no reliable D call. Germline loops: CDR1 MNHEY, CDR2 SVGAGI. CDR3 length: 13 amino acids. With 6 bases removed from V and 7 bases from J, the gap between germline ends came to 13 bases. CDR3 DNA sequence: TGTGCCAGCAGCCCCGGTTCGGGACAGCCCCAGCATTTT. This codes for CASSPGSGQPQHF.

V and J are TRBV11-3 and TRBJ2-7; 7 bases are shared with TRBD2. The V segment lost 6 bases and the J segment 7 bases; nucleotides outside the gene matches: 12. The length of the CDR3 is 14 residues. Germline V gives CDR1 SGHNT, CDR2 YENEEA. CDR3 loop: CASSSRGGAAEQYF. CDR3 nucleotide sequence: TGTGCCAGCAGTTCTCGGGGAGGGGCCGCGGAGCAGTACTTC.

This clone was observed a handful of times. The chain is built from TRBV7-9 and TRBJ2-5; 11 bases are shared with TRBD2. Matching the DNA end better, TRBJ2-7 makes the J call doubtful. Germline V CDR1 and CDR2: SEHNR, FQNEAQ (reference sequence). CDR3 size: 17 residues. Written as DNA, the CDR3 is TGTGCCAGCAGCTTATTACTAGCGGGAGAGAGCTCCTACGAGCAGTACTTC. Residues: CASSLLLAGESSYEQYF.

The chain carries TRBV29-1 and TRBJ2-7, with unresolved D. V dropped 6 bases and J dropped 3 bases, with 9 bases sitting between them. The CDR3 is 11 amino acids. CDR1 and CDR2 (germline): SQVTM, ANQGSEA. The CDR3 protein is CSVLRGYEQYF. As DNA, the CDR3 is TGCAGCGTCCTTCGCGGCTACGAGCAGTACTTC.

The chain joins TRBV19 to TRBJ2-3; TRBD2 agrees at 8 bases. Trimming took 4 bases from V and 2 from J; bases not matched to a gene: 2. CDR3 length: 14 amino acids. Germline V CDR1 and CDR2: LNHDA, SQIVND (reference sequence). CDR3 sequence: CASSSGRFTDTQYF. CDR3 nucleotide sequence: TGTGCCAGTAGTAGCGGGAGGTTCACAGATACGCAGTATTTT.

This clone showed up just once. The J gene is TRBJ2-1, the V gene TRBV5-1; 8 positions agree with TRBD2. This CDR3 contains 14 residues. Germline loops: CDR1 SGHRS, CDR2 YFSETQ. The V segment lost 5 bases and the J segment 9 bases; nucleotides outside the gene matches: 10. CDR3 bases: TGCGCCAGCAGGTCCAGCGGGAGCGAGAGTGAGCAGTTCTTC. Amino acids: CASRSSGSESEQFF.

This chain joins TRBV30 and TRBJ1-3; a weak D match, TRBD1 (5 bases). CDR1 is GTSNPN, CDR2 SVGIG, per germline (reference sequence). The V end lost 0 bases, the J end lost 5 bases, and 8 bases lay between the germline ends. This CDR3 has 13 amino acids. CDR3 nucleotide sequence: TGTGCCTGGAGTGTGGACACTAGAAACACCATATATTTT. This gives the protein CAWSVDTRNTIYF.

Remarks on this clone: This specimen includes other DNA sequences encoding the same CDR3. V usage is TRBV19 and J usage is TRBJ2-7, with 7 bases identical to TRBD1. CDR3 length: 13 residues. V lost 6 bases, J lost 2 bases, and 4 bases stayed unmatched. The germline V gene has CDR1 LNHDA and CDR2 SQIVND (reference sequence). The CDR3 coding sequence is TGTGCCAGTAGACAGACAGGGACCTACGAGCAGTACTTC. It translates to CASRQTGTYEQYF.

The chain couples TRBV5-4 to TRBJ2-7; maybe TRBD2 (6 bases). V was pared by 4 bases and J by 7 bases, with 18 bases between. This CDR3 spans 14 amino acids. Germline CDR1 is SGHNT and CDR2 is YYREEE (reference sequence). CDR3 DNA sequence: TGTGCCAGCAGCAACCCCCGGGGTGGGGGGGAGCAGTACTTC. Its translation: CASSNPRGGGEQYF.

This chain connects TRBV27 to TRBJ1-1, with D possibly matching TRBD1 (5 bases). Deletions cut 9 bases from V and 6 bases from J, with 20 bases between. Per the germline V gene, CDR1 is MNHEY and CDR2 is SMNVEV (reference sequence). This CDR3 spans 14 amino acids. CDR3 region: CASSRGRGVSEAFF. The CDR3 DNA reads TGTGCCAGTTCTCGAGGGCGGGGGGTCTCTGAAGCTTTCTTT.